The clone carrying this T cell receptor (beta chain) was detected ten times or more. Its specificity is unknown. Per germline, CDR1 SQVTM and CDR2 ANQGSEA. V lost 5 bases and J lost 6, with 10 bases in between. The CDR3 is made up of 11 amino acids. These data come from a study of early T cells in non-severe SARS-CoV-2 infection. Looking at the study overall: Sequenced bulk RNA came from whole blood that was unsorted, and chains were unpaired.

General study findings and limits: VDJdb matches were skewed toward anti-spike CD8 T cell responses.

The TCR library protocol attached unique molecular identifiers to the individual cDNA molecules. TCRdb used MiXCR to reprocess the 5' RACE reads, holding one entry per CDR3 protein. Here the sample spans 40,000 to 60,000 distinct CDR3 sequences, more than 5.5% being singletons. This TCR was sampled from an adult who was a healthcare worker with PCR-confirmed SARS-CoV-2 infection or an uninfected control (not recorded which). This sample comprised whole blood, obtained at baseline. The chain recombines TRBV29-1 with TRBJ1-1; D remains ambiguous. This CDR3 reads CSVFEPSEAFF. CDR3 bases: TGCAGCGTTTTCGAGCCCTCTGAAGCTTTCTTT.